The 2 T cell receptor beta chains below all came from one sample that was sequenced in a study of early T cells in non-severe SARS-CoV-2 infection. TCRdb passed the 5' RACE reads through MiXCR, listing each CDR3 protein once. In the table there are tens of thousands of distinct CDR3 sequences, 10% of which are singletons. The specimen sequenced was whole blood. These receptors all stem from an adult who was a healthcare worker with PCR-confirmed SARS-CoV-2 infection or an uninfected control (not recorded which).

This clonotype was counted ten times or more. The CDR3, as DNA: TGTGCCAGCAGCTTAGCTGGAATTAGCACAGATACGCAGTATTTT. Protein product: CASSLAGISTDTQYF. This rearrangement joins TRBV7-9 to TRBJ2-3, with D unresolved. The CDR3 is made up of 15 amino acids. The germline gives CDR1 SEHNR, CDR2 FQNEAQ (reference sequence). Trimming removed 0 bases from V and 0 bases from J, with 7 bases in between.

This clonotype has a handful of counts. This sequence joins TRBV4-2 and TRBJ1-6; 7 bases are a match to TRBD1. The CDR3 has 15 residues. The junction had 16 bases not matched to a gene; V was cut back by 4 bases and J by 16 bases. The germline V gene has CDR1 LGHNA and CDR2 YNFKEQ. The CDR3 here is CASSPRGDRRPPLHF. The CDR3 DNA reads TGTGCCAGCAGCCCTAGGGGGGACAGAAGGCCTCCTCTCCACTTT.